The 6 T cell receptor beta chains in this list originate from one sample, sequenced in a study of EBV T-cell therapy then PD-1 blockade in nasopharyngeal carcinoma. The treatment: AdE1-LMPpoly-expanded autologous EBV-specific T-cell therapy followed by anti-PD-1 nivolumab. Their recognized antigens are unknown. The protocol was immunoSEQ multiplex PCR, while the TCRdb copy is restricted to in-frame clones and leaves out a portion. The sample consists of around 13,000 clones, 80% to 85% of them appearing once. Here the sequenced sample was CD8+ T cells from blood, taken at roughly day 99 from a patient whose treatment included autologous EBV-specific T cells and nivolumab. Receptor source: a man aged 35-49 years with nasopharyngeal carcinoma.

The V call is TRBV4-3, the J call TRBJ1-6; D may be TRBD1 (6 bases). V lost 0 bases and J 2 bases, leaving 8 bases between the germline ends. The CDR3 consists of 16 residues. CDR1 and CDR2 (germline): LGHNA, YSLEER. CDR3 sequence reads: CASSQDRGTYNSPLHF. In DNA, the CDR3 is TGCGCCAGCAGCCAAGACAGGGGCACCTATAATTCACCCCTCCACTTT.

J is TRBJ2-4 and V is TRBV5-1, with D hard to call. V lost 1 base and J 8 bases, leaving 13 bases between the germline ends. The germline V gene has CDR1 SGHRS and CDR2 YFSETQ. CDR3 size: 14 residues. In DNA form, the CDR3 reads TGCGCCAGCAGCTTGCGGGCTCCTGAGGACATTCAGTACTTC. Encoded protein: CASSLRAPEDIQYF.

V and J are TRBV27 and TRBJ1-6; D gene ambiguous. CDR3 length equals 14 residues. The V end lost 4 bases, the J end lost 0 bases, and 4 bases lay between the germline ends. Germline loops: CDR1 MNHEY, CDR2 SMNVEV (reference sequence). Here the CDR3 reads CASSWSSYNSPLHF. CDR3 nucleotides: TGTGCCAGCAGTTGGAGCTCCTATAATTCACCCCTCCACTTT.

V is TRBV27 and J is TRBJ1-1; D uncertain. V gave up 6 bases and J gave up 1 base, with 9 bases separating them. The CDR3 contains 13 residues. Germline CDR1 is MNHEY and CDR2 is SMNVEV (reference sequence). The CDR3 spells CASSPGPNTEAFF. CDR3 bases: TGTGCCAGCAGCCCTGGACCGAACACTGAAGCTTTCTTT.

In this sample, this clone turned up once. The rearrangement links TRBV2 to TRBJ1-6; D might be TRBD1 (6 bases). The germline CDR1 and CDR2 sequences are SNHLY and FYNNEI. The CDR3 contains 16 residues. V lost 4 bases and J 1 base, leaving 11 bases between the germline ends. CDR3 DNA: TGTGCCAGCAGTGTAAAAAGGGGGTCCTATAATTCACCCCTCCACTTT. This translates into CASSVKRGSYNSPLHF.

The genes are TRBV6-5 and TRBJ2-5, with 11 bases that match TRBD2. Germline trimming cut 8 bases from V and 2 bases from J; bases unmatched to any gene: 7. CDR1 is MNHEY and CDR2 is SVGAGI in the germline V gene. The CDR3 has 15 amino acids. The CDR3: CASGLAGGLQETQYF. DNA for the CDR3: TGTGCCAGCGGTCTAGCGGGGGGATTACAAGAGACCCAGTACTTC.